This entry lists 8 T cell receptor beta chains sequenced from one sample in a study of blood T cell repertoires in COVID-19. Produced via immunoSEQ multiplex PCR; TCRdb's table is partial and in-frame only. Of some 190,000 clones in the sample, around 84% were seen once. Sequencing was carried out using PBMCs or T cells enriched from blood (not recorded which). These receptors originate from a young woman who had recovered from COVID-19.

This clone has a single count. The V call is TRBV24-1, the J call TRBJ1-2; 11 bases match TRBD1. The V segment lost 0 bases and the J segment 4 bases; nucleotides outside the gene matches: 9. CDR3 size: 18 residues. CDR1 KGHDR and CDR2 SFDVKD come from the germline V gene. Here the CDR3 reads CATSDLSDGTGGFYGYTF. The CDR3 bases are TGTGCCACCAGTGATTTGTCGGACGGGACAGGGGGTTTCTATGGCTACACCTTC.

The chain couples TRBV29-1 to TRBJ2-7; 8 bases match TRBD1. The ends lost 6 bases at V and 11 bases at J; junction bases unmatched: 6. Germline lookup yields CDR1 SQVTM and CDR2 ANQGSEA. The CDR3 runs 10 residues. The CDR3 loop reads CSVRGPGEYF. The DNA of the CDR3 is TGCAGCGTCAGGGGGCCCGGGGAGTACTTC.

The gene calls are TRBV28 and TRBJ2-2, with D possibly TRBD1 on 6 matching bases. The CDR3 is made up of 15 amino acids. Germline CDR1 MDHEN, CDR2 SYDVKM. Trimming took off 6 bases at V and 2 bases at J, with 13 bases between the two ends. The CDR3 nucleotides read TGTGCCAGCAGATCCGCCGGGACAAACACCGGGGAGCTGTTTTTT. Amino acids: CASRSAGTNTGELFF.

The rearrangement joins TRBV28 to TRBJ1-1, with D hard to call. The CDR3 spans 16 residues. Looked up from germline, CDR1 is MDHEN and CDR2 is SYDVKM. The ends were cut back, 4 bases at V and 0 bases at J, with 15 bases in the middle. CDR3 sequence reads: CASSSPGRRMNTEAFF. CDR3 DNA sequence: TGTGCCAGCAGTTCCCCTGGAAGGAGAATGAACACTGAAGCTTTCTTT.

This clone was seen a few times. The CDR3 coding sequence is TGTGCCAGCAGCCAAGATAGCGGGAGGGACTCCTACGAGCAGTACTTC. This sequence encodes CASSQDSGRDSYEQYF. V gene TRBV3-1 (or the pseudogene TRBV3-2) combines with J gene TRBJ2-7; the match to TRBD2 covers 11 bases. The CDR3 has 16 residues. V gave up 0 bases and J gave up 0 bases; unmatched junction bases: 1. Germline CDR1 reads LGHDT; CDR2 reads YNNKEL (reference sequence).

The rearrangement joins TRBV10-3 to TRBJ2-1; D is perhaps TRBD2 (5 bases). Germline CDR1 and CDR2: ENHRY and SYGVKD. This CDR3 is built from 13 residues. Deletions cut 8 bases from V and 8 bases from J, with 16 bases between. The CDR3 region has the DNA TGTGCCATCTCCCGGGCCTCGGAGGATGAGCAGTTCTTC. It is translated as CAISRASEDEQFF.

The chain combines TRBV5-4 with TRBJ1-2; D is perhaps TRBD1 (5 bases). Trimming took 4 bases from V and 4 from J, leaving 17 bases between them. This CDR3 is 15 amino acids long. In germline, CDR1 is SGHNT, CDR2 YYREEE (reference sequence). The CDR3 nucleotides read TGTGCCAGCAGCCCAACCCTGTTGACAGTCTATGGCTACACCTTC. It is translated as CASSPTLLTVYGYTF.

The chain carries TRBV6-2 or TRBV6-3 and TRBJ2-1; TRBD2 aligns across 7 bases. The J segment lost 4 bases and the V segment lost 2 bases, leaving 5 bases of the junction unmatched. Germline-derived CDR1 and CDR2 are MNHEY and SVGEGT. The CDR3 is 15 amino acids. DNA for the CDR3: TGTGCCAGCAGTTACGGACTAGTAATTTACAATGAGCAGTTCTTC. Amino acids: CASSYGLVIYNEQFF.